This is a list of T cell receptor beta chains from one sample in a study of T cell responses to AZD1222 COVID-19 vaccine. TCRdb's table, derived via immunoSEQ multiplex PCR, lists solely in-frame clones and lacks some. The table has 130,000 or so clones, 90% seen once; the top ten hold less than 8.5%. The input for sequencing was peripheral blood, taken on day 0 of AZD1222 vaccination. These receptors all stem from an adult in good health. Both conserved end residues are part of each CDR3. D genes are given only for firm matches. Clone sizes are given selectively: once, few, many, or a class where the clone is expanded.

length	V	J	D	size	DNA	CDR3
14	TRBV7-9	TRBJ2-7	NA	NA	TGTGCCAGCAGCACCGGGGGGACAGTCTACGAGCAGTACTTC	CASSTGGTVYEQYF
15	TRBV5-5	TRBJ2-3	TRBD2	NA	TGTGCCAGCAGGACATTCCTAGCGGGGACAGATACGCAGTATTTT	CASRTFLAGTDTQYF
16	TRBV3-1/TRBV3-2	TRBJ2-2	TRBD1	NA	TGTGCCAGCAGCCATACTGACAGGGACCACACCGGGGAGCTGTTTTTT	CASSHTDRDHTGELFF
12	TRBV3-1/TRBV3-2	TRBJ1-2	NA	NA	TGTGCCAGCAGCCAACAGGGTAGGGGCTACACCTTC	CASSQQGRGYTF
15	TRBV7-9	TRBJ2-5	NA	NA	TGTGCCAGCAGCTTAGGAGGGGTCCTACAAGAGACCCAGTACTTC	CASSLGGVLQETQYF
14	TRBV7-2	TRBJ1-3	NA	NA	TGTGCCAGCAGCGACAACGATCCCGGAAACACCATATATTTT	CASSDNDPGNTIYF
15	TRBV5-1	TRBJ2-7	TRBD1	once	TGCGCCAGCAGCTTGAAACCGGGACAGGTGGACGAGCAGTACTTC	CASSLKPGQVDEQYF
15	TRBV3-1/TRBV3-2	TRBJ1-5	TRBD1	NA	TGTGCCAGCAGCCAACTTCAGGGGGCTGGCCAGCCCCAGCATTTT	CASSQLQGAGQPQHF
18	TRBV23-1	TRBJ1-2	NA	NA	TGCGCCAGCAGTCGCCTCCGCGTTTGCTGCAGGGATGACTATGGCTACACCTTC	CASSRLRVCCRDDYGYTF
14	TRBV6-2/TRBV6-3	TRBJ2-2	NA	NA	TGTGCCAGCAGTTTCCCCAGGGTCACCGGGGAGCTGTTTTTT	CASSFPRVTGELFF
15	TRBV29-1	TRBJ1-1	TRBD1	few	TGCAGCGCCCGGACCGGGACAGGGCCCGCCACTGAAGCTTTCTTT	CSARTGTGPATEAFF
12	TRBV4-1	TRBJ1-1	NA	few	TGCGCCAGCGTCGCCGCGACAGATGAAGCTTTCTTT	CASVAATDEAFF
14	TRBV7-2	TRBJ1-4	TRBD1	NA	TGTGCCAGCAGCCAGGGGACAGGTGGCGAAAAACTGTTTTTT	CASSQGTGGEKLFF
15	TRBV19	TRBJ2-5	NA	once	TGTGCCAGTAGTATAGGGGTAAGGTTACAAGAGACCCAGTACTTC	CASSIGVRLQETQYF
13	TRBV6-4	TRBJ2-1	TRBD2	NA	TGTGCCAGCACTCTAGCGGGGAACAATGAGCAGTTCTTC	CASTLAGNNEQFF
17	TRBV18	TRBJ2-4	TRBD1	NA	TGTGCCAGCTCACCAACAACCCCAGGGGGAGCCAAAAACATTCAGTACTTC	CASSPTTPGGAKNIQYF
12	TRBV3-1/TRBV3-2	TRBJ2-5	NA	NA	TGTGCCAGCAGCCAAGGGCGGGAGACCCAGTACTTC	CASSQGRETQYF
14	TRBV19	TRBJ1-4	NA	few	TGTGCCAGTAGTGAAGGTGTGGGACGGGAAAAACTGTTTTTT	CASSEGVGREKLFF
12	TRBV24-1	TRBJ2-7	TRBD2	NA	TGTGCCACCAGTGAGGGAGGGGTCGAGCAGTACTTC	CATSEGGVEQYF
14	TRBV11-2	TRBJ1-2	TRBD1	NA	TGTGCCAGCAGCTTAACAGGGGCCCTCTATGGCTACACCTTC	CASSLTGALYGYTF
16	TRBV9	TRBJ2-2	NA	NA	TGTGCCAGCAGTGGACGGGATGCCGTAGACACCGGGGAGCTGTTTTTT	CASSGRDAVDTGELFF
15	TRBV19	TRBJ2-7	NA	NA	TGTGCCAGTAGTCCCGCGGGCCGCCAAGGCTACGAGCAGTACTTC	CASSPAGRQGYEQYF
15	TRBV9	TRBJ2-2	NA	NA	TGTGCCAGCAGCGTAGGGGGCCGTAACACCGGGGAGCTGTTTTTT	CASSVGGRNTGELFF
14	TRBV2	TRBJ1-2	TRBD1	NA	TGTGCCAGCAGTGTACAGGGGGCAGGGTATGGCTACACCTTC	CASSVQGAGYGYTF
17	TRBV5-6	TRBJ2-2	TRBD2	NA	TGTGCCAGCAGCTTATACCTAGCGGGGGGCCACACCGGGGAGCTGTTTTTT	CASSLYLAGGHTGELFF
16	TRBV7-2	TRBJ1-6	NA	NA	TGTGCCAGCAGCCCCCCGGGACGGGAGGGGATTTCACCCCTCCACTTT	CASSPPGREGISPLHF
14	TRBV9	TRBJ1-3	NA	NA	TGTGCCAGCAGCGGGGGCGCCGACGGAAACACCATATATTTT	CASSGGADGNTIYF
15	TRBV6-5	TRBJ1-2	TRBD1	NA	TGTGCCAGCAGTAGCCAGGGGGGAACTAACTATGGCTACACCTTC	CASSSQGGTNYGYTF
15	TRBV7-9	TRBJ1-1	NA	NA	TGTGCCAGCAGGCCATCGGCAGGGATGAACACTGAAGCTTTCTTT	CASRPSAGMNTEAFF
13	TRBV7-2	TRBJ2-1	NA	NA	TGTGCCAGCAGCTTATCCGGCCTGAATGAGCAGTTCTTC	CASSLSGLNEQFF
11	TRBV7-9	TRBJ2-1	NA	NA	TGTGCCAGCAGCTTCGGGACAAAGCAGTTCTTC	CASSFGTKQFF
14	TRBV1	TRBJ1-1	NA	NA	TGCACCAGCAGCCCCCTGACCGGGAACACTGAAGCTTTCTTT	CTSSPLTGNTEAFF
16	TRBV4-1	TRBJ2-2	TRBD2	NA	TGCGCCAGCAGCCCGAGCGGGGGGCGGGACACCGGGGAGCTGTTTTTT	CASSPSGGRDTGELFF
13	TRBV5-1	TRBJ1-1	NA	NA	TGCGCCAGCAGCTATTCCGACTCAGGGCAAGCTTTCTTT	CASSYSDSGQAFF
14	TRBV6-5	TRBJ1-6	NA	NA	TGTGCCAGCAGCTTTGGCGGTAGGGATTCACCCCTCCACTTT	CASSFGGRDSPLHF
15	TRBV6-2/TRBV6-3	TRBJ1-1	NA	NA	TGTGCCAGCAGTTATATCCCGGGTAGGGGCACTGAAGCTTTCTTT	CASSYIPGRGTEAFF
13	TRBV21-1	TRBJ1-2	NA	NA	TGTGCCAGCAGCCAAGGAAGAATGGATGGCTACACCTTC	CASSQGRMDGYTF
15	TRBV7-2	TRBJ2-5	NA	once	TGTGCCAGCAGCTTAGCGGGATATGTCAGGGAGACCCAGTACTTC	CASSLAGYVRETQYF
16	TRBV6-5	TRBJ1-1	TRBD1	NA	TGTGCCAGCAGTTACCTAGGGACAGGAGATTACACTGAAGCTTTCTTT	CASSYLGTGDYTEAFF
17	TRBV3-1/TRBV3-2	TRBJ2-2	NA	NA	TGTGCCAGCAGCCAAGTCCGAGGAAGGCCATACACCGGGGAGCTGTTTTTT	CASSQVRGRPYTGELFF
15	TRBV27	TRBJ2-2	TRBD2	NA	TGTGCCAGCAGTTTAGTCGGGGGGGCCGCCGGGGAGCTGTTTTTT	CASSLVGGAAGELFF
13	TRBV5-6	TRBJ2-7	TRBD1	once	TGTGCCAGCAGACGAACAGGGGCTCGCGAGCAGTACTTC	CASRRTGAREQYF
13	TRBV6-2/TRBV6-3	TRBJ1-1	NA	NA	TGTGCCAGCAGTCTTCAAATCAGGGTGGAAGCTTTCTTT	CASSLQIRVEAFF
13	TRBV5-6	TRBJ1-1	NA	NA	TGTGCCAGCAGCTTGAAAGGGGCCACTGAAGCTTTCTTT	CASSLKGATEAFF
17	TRBV7-9	TRBJ2-7	TRBD2	once	TGTGCCAGCAGTAGGGGACTAGCGGGGGAACGCTCCTACGAGCAGTACTTC	CASSRGLAGERSYEQYF
14	TRBV4-1	TRBJ2-5	NA	NA	TGCGCCAGCAGCCTGGGACTGGTGGGAGAGACCCAGTACTTC	CASSLGLVGETQYF
14	TRBV3-1/TRBV3-2	TRBJ2-5	NA	once	TGTGCCAGCAGCCAATGGGTCTCCCAAGAGACCCAGTACTTC	CASSQWVSQETQYF
14	TRBV7-2	TRBJ1-6	NA	NA	TGTGCCAGCAGCTTATCAGGGGAGAATTCACCCCTCCACTTT	CASSLSGENSPLHF
14	TRBV20-1	TRBJ2-1	TRBD2	few	TGCAGTGCTAGTTTAGCGGGGGCGTACAATGAGCGGTTCTTC	CSASLAGAYNERFF